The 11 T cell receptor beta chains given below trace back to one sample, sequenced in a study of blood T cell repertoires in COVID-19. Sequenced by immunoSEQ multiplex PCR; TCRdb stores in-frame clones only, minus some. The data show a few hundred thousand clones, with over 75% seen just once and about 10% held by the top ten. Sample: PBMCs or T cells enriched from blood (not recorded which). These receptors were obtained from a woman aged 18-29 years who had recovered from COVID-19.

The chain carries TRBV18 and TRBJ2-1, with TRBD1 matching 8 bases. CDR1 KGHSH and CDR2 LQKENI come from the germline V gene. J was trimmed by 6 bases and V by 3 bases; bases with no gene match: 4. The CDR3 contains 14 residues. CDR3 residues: CASSPAGTGNEQFF. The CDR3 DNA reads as TGTGCCAGCTCACCTGCAGGGACAGGCAATGAGCAGTTCTTC.

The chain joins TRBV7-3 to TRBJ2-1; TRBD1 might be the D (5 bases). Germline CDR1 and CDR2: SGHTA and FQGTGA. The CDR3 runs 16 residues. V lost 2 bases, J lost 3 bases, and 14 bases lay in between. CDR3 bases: TGTGCCAGCAGCTTAGCCGGCCAGGGCGACTACAATGAGCAGTTCTTC. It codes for CASSLAGQGDYNEQFF.

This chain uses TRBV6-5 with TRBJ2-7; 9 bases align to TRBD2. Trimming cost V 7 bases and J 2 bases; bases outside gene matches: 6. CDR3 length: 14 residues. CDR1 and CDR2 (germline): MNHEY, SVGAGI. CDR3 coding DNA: TGTGCCAGCACGGCGGCTAGCGGGACCTACGAGCAGTACTTC. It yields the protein CASTAASGTYEQYF.

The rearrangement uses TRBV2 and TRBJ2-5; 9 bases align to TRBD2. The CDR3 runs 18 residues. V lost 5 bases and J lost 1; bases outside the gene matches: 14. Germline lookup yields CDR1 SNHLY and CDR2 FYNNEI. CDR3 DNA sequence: TGTGCCAGCAGTCGGGGTCTAGCGGGGCAGACACTCCAAGAGACCCAGTACTTC. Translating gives CASSRGLAGQTLQETQYF.

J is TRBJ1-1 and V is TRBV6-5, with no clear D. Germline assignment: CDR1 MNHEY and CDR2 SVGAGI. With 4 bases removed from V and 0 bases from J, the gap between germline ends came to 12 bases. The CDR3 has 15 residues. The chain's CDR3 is CASSSTHYMNTEAFF. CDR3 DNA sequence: TGTGCCAGCAGTTCGACACATTACATGAACACTGAAGCTTTCTTT.

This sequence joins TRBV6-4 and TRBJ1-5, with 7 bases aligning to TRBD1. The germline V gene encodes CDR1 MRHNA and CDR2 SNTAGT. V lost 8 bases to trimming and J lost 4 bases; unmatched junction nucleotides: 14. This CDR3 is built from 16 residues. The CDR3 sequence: CASRESRQGKNQPQHF. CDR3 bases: TGTGCCAGCCGAGAATCTCGACAGGGCAAGAATCAGCCCCAGCATTTT.

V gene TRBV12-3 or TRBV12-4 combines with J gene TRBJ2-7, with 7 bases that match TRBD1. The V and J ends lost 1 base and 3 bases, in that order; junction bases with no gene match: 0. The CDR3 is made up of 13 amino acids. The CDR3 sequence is CASSLGDSYEQYF. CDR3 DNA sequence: TGTGCCAGCAGTTTAGGGGACAGCTACGAGCAGTACTTC.

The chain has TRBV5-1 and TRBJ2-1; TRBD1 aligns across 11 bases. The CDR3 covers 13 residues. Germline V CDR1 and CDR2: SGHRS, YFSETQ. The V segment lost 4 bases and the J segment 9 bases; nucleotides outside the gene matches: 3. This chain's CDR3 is CASSPGQGGEQFF. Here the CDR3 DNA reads TGCGCCAGCAGCCCGGGACAGGGGGGTGAGCAGTTCTTC.

The CDR3 sequence is CASSPPGHRAIYNEQFF. In nucleotides, the CDR3 is TGTGCCAGCTCACCTCCCGGTCACAGGGCGATTTACAATGAGCAGTTCTTC. The rearrangement joins TRBV18 to TRBJ2-1, with D possibly being TRBD1 (6 bases). Trimming shortened V by 3 bases and J by 4 bases, and 19 bases separated the two germline ends. The CDR3 has 17 amino acids. Germline lookup yields CDR1 KGHSH and CDR2 LQKENI. Together with reference TRBV18 and TRBJ2-1, the CDR3 gives the full variable domain: NAGVMQNPRHLVRRRGQEARLRCSPMKGHSHVYWYRQLPEEGLKFMVYLQKENIIDESGMPKERFSAEFPKEGPSILRIQQVVRGDSAAYFCASSPPGHRAIYNEQFFGPGTRLTVL.

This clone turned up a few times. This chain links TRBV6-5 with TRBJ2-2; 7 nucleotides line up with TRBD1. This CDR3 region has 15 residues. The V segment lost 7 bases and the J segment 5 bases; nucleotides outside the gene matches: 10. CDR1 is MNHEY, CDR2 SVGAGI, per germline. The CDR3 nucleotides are TGTGCCAGCACTCATTCGGGACAGAGGACCGGGGAGCTGTTTTTT. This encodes CASTHSGQRTGELFF.

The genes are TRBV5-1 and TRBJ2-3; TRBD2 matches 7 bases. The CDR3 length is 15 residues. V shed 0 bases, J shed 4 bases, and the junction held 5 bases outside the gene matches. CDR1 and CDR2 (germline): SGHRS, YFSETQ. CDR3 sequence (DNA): TGCGCCAGCAGCTTGGGTCAGCGGGGTGCAGATACGCAGTATTTT. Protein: CASSLGQRGADTQYF.